This is a list of T cell receptor beta chains from one sample in a study of T-cell memory formation after mild COVID-19. TCRdb fed the 5' RACE reads into MiXCR, producing one record per CDR3 protein. The table lists 250,000 to 350,000 distinct CDR3 sequences, around 15% of them singletons. The specimen was PBMCs or a T cell subset sorted from them (not recorded which). All receptors derive from a man aged 18-30 years who had mild COVID-19 (a few samples of this study predate the infection). Cell type and time point are not known. Each CDR3 is given with its conserved first and last residue. The order of the fields is D gene, J gene, V gene, CDR3 length, clone size, CDR3 protein, CDR3 DNA. A D gene is named only where the DNA matches it firmly. Clone size is not always given. Where it is, it says once, few, many or a class for expanded clones.

>-|TRBJ1-2|TRBV5-1|16|many
CASSPEAVTSPHGYTF
TGCGCCAGCAGCCCCGAGGCCGTGACCAGCCCCCATGGCTACACCTTC
>-|TRBJ2-2|TRBV5-1|16|-
CARVPRAVRTPGSCFF
-
>-|TRBJ1-5|TRBV6-5|15|-
CASSYGRNSNQPQHF
TGTGCCAGCAGTTACGGGCGGAATAGCAATCAGCCCCAGCATTTT
>TRBD1|TRBJ1-6|TRBV2|16|once
CASSPRQGGYNSPLHF
TGTGCCAGCAGTCCGAGACAGGGGGGTTATAATTCACCCCTCCACTTT
>-|TRBJ2-5|TRBV7-3|13|-
CASSLTRWETQYF
TGTGCCAGCAGCTTAACTAGGTGGGAGACCCAGTACTTC
>-|TRBJ1-5|TRBV6-2/TRBV6-3|15|-
CASRTVMTVSAPQHF
TGTGCCAGCAGGACAGTGATGACGGTATCGGCGCCCCAGCATTTT
>-|TRBJ2-3|TRBV7-9|12|-
CASGLLLDTQYF
TGTGCCAGCGGGCTCCTGCTAGATACGCAGTATTTT
>-|TRBJ1-1|TRBV4-1|16|-
CASSHILRGLGTEAFF
TGCGCCAGCAGCCATATACTCCGGGGTTTGGGCACTGAAGCTTTCTTT
>-|TRBJ2-7|TRBV6-2/TRBV6-3|13|-
CASSYPTLPEQYF
TGTGCCAGCAGTTACCCGACTCTTCCCGAGCAGTACTTC
>-|TRBJ2-3|TRBV28|14|few
CATKPGGLGDTQYF
TGTGCCACCAAGCCCGGGGGGCTCGGGGATACGCAGTATTTT
>TRBD1|TRBJ2-5|TRBV20-1|12|few
CSAGQGTETQYF
TGCAGTGCAGGACAGGGGACGGAGACCCAGTACTTC
>-|TRBJ2-1|TRBV2|12|few
CASQNYLNEQFF
TGTGCCAGCCAAAACTATCTCAATGAGCAGTTCTTC
>TRBD1|TRBJ2-2|TRBV5-1|15|many
CASSLEGQPTGELFF
TGCGCCAGCAGCTTGGAGGGACAGCCCACCGGGGAGCTGTTTTTT
>-|TRBJ1-5|TRBV12-3/TRBV12-4|13|few
CASRGQGIQPQHF
TGTGCCAGCAGAGGGCAGGGGATTCAGCCCCAGCATTTT
>-|TRBJ1-1|TRBV7-2|17|-
CASSRGQTYGLNTEAFF
TGTGCCAGCAGCCGCGGACAGACCTATGGACTGAACACTGAAGCTTTCTTT
>-|TRBJ1-5|TRBV20-1|13|few
CSAQMAGVQPQHF
TGCAGTGCACAAATGGCGGGGGTTCAGCCCCAGCATTTT
>TRBD1|TRBJ1-5|TRBV6-4|15|-
CASSPSGAGGQPQHF
TGTGCCAGCAGCCCCTCAGGGGCAGGGGGGCAGCCCCAGCATTTT
>TRBD1|TRBJ1-2|TRBV20-1|14|-
CSAPQTGTGYGYTF
TGCAGTGCACCCCAAACCGGGACAGGGTATGGCTACACCTTC
>TRBD1|TRBJ1-1|TRBV5-1|14|few
CASSWTGGGTEAFF
TGCGCCAGCAGCTGGACAGGGGGCGGCACTGAAGCTTTCTTT
>-|TRBJ2-4|TRBV29-1|12|many
CSVEGLDRDEYF
TGCAGCGTTGAAGGCTTGGACCGAGACGAGTACTTC
>TRBD1|TRBJ2-7|TRBV12-3/TRBV12-4|14|many
CASSPVQGFYEQYF
TGTGCCAGCAGTCCCGTACAGGGGTTCTACGAGCAGTACTTC
>-|TRBJ2-3|TRBV7-2|14|-
CASSLDSTSDTQYF
TGTGCCAGCAGCTTAGACTCGACTTCCGATACGCAGTATTTT
>-|TRBJ2-3|TRBV5-5|13|-
CASSSMSTDTQYF
TGTGCCAGCAGCTCTATGAGCACAGATACGCAGTATTTT
>TRBD2|TRBJ2-1|TRBV7-7|15|many
CASSRSGGPYNEQFF
TGTGCCAGCAGCCGTAGCGGGGGACCTTACAATGAGCAGTTCTTC
>-|TRBJ2-7|TRBV4-1|15|-
CASSQDRGTPYEQYF
TGCGCCAGCAGCCAAGATCGAGGCACCCCCTACGAGCAGTACTTC
>TRBD1|TRBJ1-1|TRBV5-6|14|-
CASTQTGEGTEAFF
TGTGCCAGCACCCAGACAGGGGAAGGCACTGAAGCTTTCTTT
>-|TRBJ2-3|TRBV5-1|14|many
CASSLVGITDTQYF
TGCGCCAGCAGCTTGGTGGGAATCACAGATACGCAGTATTTT
>-|TRBJ2-3|TRBV5-1|14|many
CASRENRNTDTQYF
TGCGCCAGCAGGGAGAACAGGAACACAGATACGCAGTATTTT
>TRBD2|TRBJ2-5|TRBV7-8|16|many
CASSWTSGGAQETQYF
TGTGCCAGCAGCTGGACTAGCGGGGGGGCCCAAGAGACCCAGTACTTC
>TRBD2|TRBJ2-1|TRBV4-1|17|-
CASSPLPLAGGDNEQFF
TGCGCCAGCAGCCCGCTTCCGCTAGCGGGGGGAGACAATGAGCAGTTCTTC
>-|TRBJ1-2|TRBV2|13|-
CASRDWSNYGYTF
TGTGCCAGCCGTGACTGGTCAAACTATGGCTACACCTTC
>-|TRBJ2-5|TRBV4-1|15|few
CASSQVRVGQETQYF
TGCGCCAGCAGCCAAGTCAGGGTTGGCCAAGAGACCCAGTACTTC
>-|TRBJ2-1|TRBV6-1|14|few
CASSEARASFEQFF
TGTGCCAGCAGTGAAGCGCGGGCTAGCTTTGAGCAGTTCTTC
>-|TRBJ1-2|TRBV12-3/TRBV12-4|13|many
CASKRDLHYGYTF
TGTGCCAGCAAGAGGGATCTCCACTATGGCTACACCTTC
>-|TRBJ1-6|TRBV7-2|13|-
CASTGHDFSPLHF
TGTGCCAGCACCGGACACGACTTTTCACCCCTCCACTTT
>-|TRBJ2-3|TRBV12-3/TRBV12-4|14|few
CASSFSQTADTQYF
TGTGCCAGCAGTTTTTCCCAGACTGCAGATACGCAGTATTTT
>-|TRBJ1-5|TRBV12-3/TRBV12-4|14|few
CASSPRGARQPQHF
TGTGCCAGCAGCCCTCGGGGGGCAAGACAGCCCCAGCATTTT
>TRBD1|TRBJ1-1|TRBV20-1|15|few
CSANGQGWRNTEAFF
TGCAGTGCAAACGGACAGGGCTGGAGGAACACTGAAGCTTTCTTT